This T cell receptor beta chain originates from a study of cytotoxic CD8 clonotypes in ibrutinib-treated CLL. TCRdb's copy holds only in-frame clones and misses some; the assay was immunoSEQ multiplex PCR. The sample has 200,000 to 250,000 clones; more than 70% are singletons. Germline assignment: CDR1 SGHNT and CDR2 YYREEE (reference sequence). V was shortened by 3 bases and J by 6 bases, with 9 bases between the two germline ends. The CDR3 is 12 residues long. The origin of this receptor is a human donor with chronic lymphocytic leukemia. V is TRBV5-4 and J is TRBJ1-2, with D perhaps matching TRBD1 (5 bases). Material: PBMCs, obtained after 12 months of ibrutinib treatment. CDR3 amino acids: CASSSGPNGYTF. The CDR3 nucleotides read TGTGCCAGCAGCTCGGGGCCAAATGGCTACACCTTC. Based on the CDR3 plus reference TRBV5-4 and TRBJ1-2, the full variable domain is ETGVTQSPTHLIKTRGQQVTLRCSSQSGHNTVSWYQQALGQGPQFIFQYYREEENGRGNFPPRFSGLQFPNYSSELNVNALELDDSALYLCASSSGPNGYTFGSGTRLTVV.